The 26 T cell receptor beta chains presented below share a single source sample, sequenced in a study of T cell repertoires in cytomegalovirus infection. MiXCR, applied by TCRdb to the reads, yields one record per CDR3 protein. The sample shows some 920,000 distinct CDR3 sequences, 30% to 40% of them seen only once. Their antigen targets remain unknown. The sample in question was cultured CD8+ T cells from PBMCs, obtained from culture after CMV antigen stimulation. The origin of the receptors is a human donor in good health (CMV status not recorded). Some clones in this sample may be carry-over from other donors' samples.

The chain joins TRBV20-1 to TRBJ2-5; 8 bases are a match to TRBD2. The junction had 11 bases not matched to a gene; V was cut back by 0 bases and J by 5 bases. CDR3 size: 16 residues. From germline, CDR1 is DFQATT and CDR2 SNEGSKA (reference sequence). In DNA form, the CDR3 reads TGCAGTGCTAGAGATGTTAACGGGGGGGGCCAGGAGACCCAGTACTTC. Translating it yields CSARDVNGGGQETQYF.

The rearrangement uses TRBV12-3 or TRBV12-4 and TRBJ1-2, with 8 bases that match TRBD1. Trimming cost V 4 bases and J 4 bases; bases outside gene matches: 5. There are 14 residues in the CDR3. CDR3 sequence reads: CASSSTDRVYGYTF. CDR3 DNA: TGTGCCAGCAGTTCGACGGACAGGGTCTATGGCTACACCTTC.

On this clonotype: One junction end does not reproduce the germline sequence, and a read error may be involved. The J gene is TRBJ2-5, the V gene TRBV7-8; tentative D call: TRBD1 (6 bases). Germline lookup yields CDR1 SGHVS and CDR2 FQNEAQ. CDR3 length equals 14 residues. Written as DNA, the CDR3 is TGTGCCAGCAGCTTATCCCAGGGGAGAGAGATCCAGTACTTC. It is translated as CASSLSQGREIQYF.

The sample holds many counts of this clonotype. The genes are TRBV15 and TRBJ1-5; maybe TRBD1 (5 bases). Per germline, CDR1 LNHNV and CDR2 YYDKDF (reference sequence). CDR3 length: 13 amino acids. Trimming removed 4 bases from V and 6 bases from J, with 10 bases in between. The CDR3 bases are TGTGCCACCAGCATCGGGGGTGGTCAGCCCCAGCATTTT. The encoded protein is CATSIGGGQPQHF. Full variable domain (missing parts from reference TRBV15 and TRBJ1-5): DAMVIQNPRYQVTQFGKPVTLSCSQTLNHNVMYWYQQKSSQAPKLLFHYYDKDFNNEADTPDNFQSRRPNTSFCFLDIRSPGLGDTAMYLCATSIGGGQPQHFGDGTRLSIL.

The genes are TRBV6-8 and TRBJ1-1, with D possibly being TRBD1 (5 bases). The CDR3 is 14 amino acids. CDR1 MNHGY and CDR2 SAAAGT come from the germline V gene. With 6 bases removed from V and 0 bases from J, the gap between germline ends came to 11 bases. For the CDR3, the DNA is TGTGCCAGCAGAACCTCGACAGTGAACACTGAAGCTTTCTTT. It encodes CASRTSTVNTEAFF.

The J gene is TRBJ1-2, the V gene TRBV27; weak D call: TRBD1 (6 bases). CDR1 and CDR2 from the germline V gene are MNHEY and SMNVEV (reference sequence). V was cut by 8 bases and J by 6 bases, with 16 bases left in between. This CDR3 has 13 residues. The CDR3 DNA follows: TGTGCCAGCGCGAGGGGGGGAAAACATGGCTACACCTTC. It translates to CASARGGKHGYTF.

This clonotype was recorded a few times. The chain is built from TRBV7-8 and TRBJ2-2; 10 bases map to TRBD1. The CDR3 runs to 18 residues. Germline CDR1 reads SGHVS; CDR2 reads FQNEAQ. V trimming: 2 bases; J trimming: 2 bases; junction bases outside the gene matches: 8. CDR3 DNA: TGTGCCAGCAGCTTACAGGGACAGGGGATTCTAAACACCGGGGAGCTGTTTTTT. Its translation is CASSLQGQGILNTGELFF.

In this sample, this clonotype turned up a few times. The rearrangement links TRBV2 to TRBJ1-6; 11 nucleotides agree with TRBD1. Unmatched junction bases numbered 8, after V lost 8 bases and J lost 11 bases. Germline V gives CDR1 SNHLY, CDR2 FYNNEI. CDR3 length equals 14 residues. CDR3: CASGPGQGATPLHF. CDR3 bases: TGTGCCAGCGGCCCCGGACAGGGGGCAACACCCCTCCACTTT.

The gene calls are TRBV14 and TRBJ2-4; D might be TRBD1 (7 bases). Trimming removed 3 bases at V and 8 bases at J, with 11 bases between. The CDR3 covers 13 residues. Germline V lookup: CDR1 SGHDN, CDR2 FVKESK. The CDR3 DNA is TGTGCCAGCAGCCATCAGGGGGAGGACATTCAGTACTTC. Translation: CASSHQGEDIQYF.

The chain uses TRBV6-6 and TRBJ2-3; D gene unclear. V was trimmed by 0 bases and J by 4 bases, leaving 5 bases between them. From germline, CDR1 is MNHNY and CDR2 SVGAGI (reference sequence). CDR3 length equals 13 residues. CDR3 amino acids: CASSYSYPDTQYF. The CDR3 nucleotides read TGTGCCAGCAGTTACTCGTACCCAGATACGCAGTATTTT.

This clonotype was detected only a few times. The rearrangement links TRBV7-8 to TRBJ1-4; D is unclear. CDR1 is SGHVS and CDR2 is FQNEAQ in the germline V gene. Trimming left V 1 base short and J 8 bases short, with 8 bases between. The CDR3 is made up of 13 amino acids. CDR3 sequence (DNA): TGTGCCAGCAGCTTAGTAGAGTGGGAAAAACTGTTTTTT. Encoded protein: CASSLVEWEKLFF.

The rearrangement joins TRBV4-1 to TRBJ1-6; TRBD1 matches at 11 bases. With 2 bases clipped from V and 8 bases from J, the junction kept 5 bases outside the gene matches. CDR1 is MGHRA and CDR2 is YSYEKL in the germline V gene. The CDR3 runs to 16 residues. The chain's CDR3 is CASSQLRDRGDSPLHF. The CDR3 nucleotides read TGCGCCAGCAGCCAACTCCGGGACAGGGGGGATTCACCCCTCCACTTT.

The CDR3 is CASSLLTSGGNRQETQYF. CDR3 bases: TGCGCCAGCAGCTTGCTGACTAGCGGGGGGAACAGGCAAGAGACCCAGTACTTC. The genes are TRBV5-1 and TRBJ2-5; 13 bases line up with TRBD2. V shed 1 base, J shed 2 bases, and the junction held 8 bases outside the gene matches. CDR3 length: 18 residues. Germline V gene lookup returns CDR1 SGHRS and CDR2 YFSETQ.

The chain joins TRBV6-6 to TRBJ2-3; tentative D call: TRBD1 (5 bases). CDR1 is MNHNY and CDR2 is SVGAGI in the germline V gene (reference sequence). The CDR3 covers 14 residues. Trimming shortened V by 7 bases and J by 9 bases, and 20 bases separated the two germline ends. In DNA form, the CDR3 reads TGTGCCAGCACCACGAAGATAGCACAGGTCACGCAGTATTTT. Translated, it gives CASTTKIAQVTQYF.

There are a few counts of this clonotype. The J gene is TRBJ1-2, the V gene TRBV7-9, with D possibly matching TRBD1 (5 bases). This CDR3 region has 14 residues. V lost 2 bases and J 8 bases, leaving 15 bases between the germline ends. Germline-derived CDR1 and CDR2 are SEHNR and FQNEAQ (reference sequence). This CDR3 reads CASSLPRRAGGYTF. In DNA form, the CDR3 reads TGTGCCAGCAGCTTACCCCGCAGGGCGGGGGGCTACACCTTC.

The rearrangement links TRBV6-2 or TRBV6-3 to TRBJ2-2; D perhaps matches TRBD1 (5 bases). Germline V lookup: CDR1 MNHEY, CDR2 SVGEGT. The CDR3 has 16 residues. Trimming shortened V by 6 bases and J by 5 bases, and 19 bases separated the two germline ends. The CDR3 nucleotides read TGTGCCAGCAGCCCTATTGACAGTTATAGTACCGGGGAGCTGTTTTTT. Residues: CASSPIDSYSTGELFF.

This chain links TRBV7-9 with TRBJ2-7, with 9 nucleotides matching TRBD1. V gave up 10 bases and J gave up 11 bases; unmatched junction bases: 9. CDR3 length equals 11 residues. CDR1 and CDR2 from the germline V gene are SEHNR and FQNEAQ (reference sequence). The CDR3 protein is CANTYRGREYF. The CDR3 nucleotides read TGTGCCAACACCTACAGGGGGCGAGAGTACTTC. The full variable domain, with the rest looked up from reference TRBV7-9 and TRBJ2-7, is DTGVSQNPRHKITKRGQNVTFRCDPISEHNRLYWYRQTLGQGPEFLTYFQNEAQLEKSRLLSDRFSAERPKGSFSTLEIQRTEQGDSAMYLCANTYRGREYFGPGTRLTVT.

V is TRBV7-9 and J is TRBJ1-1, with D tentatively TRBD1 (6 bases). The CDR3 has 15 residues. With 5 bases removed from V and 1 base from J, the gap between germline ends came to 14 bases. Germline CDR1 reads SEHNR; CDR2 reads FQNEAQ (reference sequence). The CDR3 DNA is TGTGCCAGCAGCGGAGGGACACGGGGGAACACTGAAGCTTTCTTT. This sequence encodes CASSGGTRGNTEAFF. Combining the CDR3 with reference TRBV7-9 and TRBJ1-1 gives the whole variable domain DTGVSQNPRHKITKRGQNVTFRCDPISEHNRLYWYRQTLGQGPEFLTYFQNEAQLEKSRLLSDRFSAERPKGSFSTLEIQRTEQGDSAMYLCASSGGTRGNTEAFFGQGTRLTVV.

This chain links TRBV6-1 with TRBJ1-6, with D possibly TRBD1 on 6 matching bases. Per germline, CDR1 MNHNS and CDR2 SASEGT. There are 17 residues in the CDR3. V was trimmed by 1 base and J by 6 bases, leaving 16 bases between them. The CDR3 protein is CASSEDLEQGFNSPLHF. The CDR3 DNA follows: TGTGCCAGCAGTGAAGACCTCGAGCAGGGGTTTAATTCACCCCTCCACTTT.

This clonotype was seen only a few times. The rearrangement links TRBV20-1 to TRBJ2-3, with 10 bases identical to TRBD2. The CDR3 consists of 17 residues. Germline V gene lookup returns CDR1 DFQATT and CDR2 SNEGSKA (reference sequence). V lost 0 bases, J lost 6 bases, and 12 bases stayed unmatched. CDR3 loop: CSARDMLAGVRGDTQYF. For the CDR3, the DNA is TGCAGTGCTAGAGATATGCTAGCGGGGGTTCGAGGGGATACGCAGTATTTT.

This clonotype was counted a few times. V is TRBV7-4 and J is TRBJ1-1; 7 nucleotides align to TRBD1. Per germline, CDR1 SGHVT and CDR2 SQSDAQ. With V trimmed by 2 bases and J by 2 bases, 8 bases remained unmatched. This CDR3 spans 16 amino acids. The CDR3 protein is CASSLPLYRGNTEAFF. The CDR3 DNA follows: TGTGCCAGCAGCTTACCGCTCTACAGGGGAAACACTGAAGCTTTCTTT.

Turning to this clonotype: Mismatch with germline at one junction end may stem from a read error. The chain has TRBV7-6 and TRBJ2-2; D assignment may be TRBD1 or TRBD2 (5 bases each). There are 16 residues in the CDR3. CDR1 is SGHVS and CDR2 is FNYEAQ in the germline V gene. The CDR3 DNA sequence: TGTGCCAGCAGCTTATATCCGCCAGGGCTCGTCGGGGAGCCGTTTTTT. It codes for CASSLYPPGLVGEPFF.

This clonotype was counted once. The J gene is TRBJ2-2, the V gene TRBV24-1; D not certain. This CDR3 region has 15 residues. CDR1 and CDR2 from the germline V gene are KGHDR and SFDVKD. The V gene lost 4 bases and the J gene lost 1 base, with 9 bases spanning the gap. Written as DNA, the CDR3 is TGTGCCACCAGTGACCAACGCGGGAACACCGGGGAGCTGTTTTTT. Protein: CATSDQRGNTGELFF.

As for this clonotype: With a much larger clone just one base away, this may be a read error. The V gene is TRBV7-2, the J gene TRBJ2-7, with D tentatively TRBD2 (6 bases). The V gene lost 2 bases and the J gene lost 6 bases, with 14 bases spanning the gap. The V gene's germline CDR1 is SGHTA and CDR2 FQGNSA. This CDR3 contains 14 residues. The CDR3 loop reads CASSLFGTYPEQYV. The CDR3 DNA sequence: TGTGCCAGCAGCTTATTCGGGACTTACCCCGAGCAGTACGTC.

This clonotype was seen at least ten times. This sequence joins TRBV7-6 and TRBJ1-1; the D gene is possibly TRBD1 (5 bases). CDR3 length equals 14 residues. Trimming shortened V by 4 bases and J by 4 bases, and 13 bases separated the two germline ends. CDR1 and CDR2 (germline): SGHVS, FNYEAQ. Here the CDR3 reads CASSSGGGSTEAFF. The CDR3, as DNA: TGTGCCAGCAGCTCCGGGGGGGGGAGCACTGAAGCTTTCTTT.

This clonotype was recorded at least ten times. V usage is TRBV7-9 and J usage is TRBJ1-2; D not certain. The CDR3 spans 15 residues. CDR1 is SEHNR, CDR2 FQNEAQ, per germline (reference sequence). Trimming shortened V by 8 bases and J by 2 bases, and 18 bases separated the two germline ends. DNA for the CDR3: TGTGCCAGCGCCCCCCCGGTCCACTCGAACTATGGCTACACCTTC. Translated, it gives CASAPPVHSNYGYTF.